Below are 6 T cell receptor beta chains sequenced from a single sample in a study of shared clonotypes between healthy human individuals. The protocol was immunoSEQ multiplex PCR, while the TCRdb copy is restricted to in-frame clones and leaves out a portion. The sample has about 1.5 million clones, 98% seen once. Sequencing used naive CD4+ T cells sorted from blood. This sample's subset: CD45RA+ positively selected. The receptors shown here come from a man aged 25 to 40 in good health.

This chain uses TRBV6-5 with TRBJ2-7; D gene ambiguous. The V and J ends lost 6 bases and 3 bases respectively, with 12 bases between them. CDR1 MNHEY and CDR2 SVGAGI come from the germline V gene. CDR3 length: 13 amino acids. The CDR3 DNA reads TGTGCCAGCAGGAGGCAAGCTTTCTACGAGCAGTACTTC. This encodes CASRRQAFYEQYF.

The J gene is TRBJ2-7, the V gene TRBV13; the D gene is possibly TRBD2 (5 bases). The CDR3 has 19 amino acids. Germline V lookup: CDR1 PRHDT, CDR2 FYEKMQ (reference sequence). Deletions cut 5 bases from V and 1 base from J, with 27 bases between. The CDR3 reads CASSRKLPGPNSGSYEQYF. The CDR3 DNA follows: TGTGCCAGCAGCCGCAAACTACCGGGCCCCAATTCGGGATCCTACGAGCAGTACTTC.

In its sample, this clone was seen once. This sequence joins TRBV9 and TRBJ2-5, with TRBD2 matching 7 bases. The CDR3 is made up of 17 amino acids. J gave up 4 bases and V 0 bases, and 12 bases lay outside the gene matches. Germline V lookup: CDR1 SGDLS, CDR2 YYNGEE. CDR3 in amino acids: CASSVATGGRVGETQYF. The CDR3 DNA follows: TGTGCCAGCAGCGTAGCTACCGGGGGGAGGGTCGGAGAGACCCAGTACTTC.

This sequence joins TRBV5-1 and TRBJ2-7; no clear D gene. V lost 0 bases, J lost 3 bases, and 10 bases lay in between. Germline V gene lookup returns CDR1 SGHRS and CDR2 YFSETQ. This CDR3 is built from 14 residues. The CDR3 DNA is TGCGCCAGCAGCTTGGACTTACACAGCTACGAGCAGTACTTC. It yields the protein CASSLDLHSYEQYF. The full variable domain, rest sourced from reference TRBV5-1 and TRBJ2-7, is KAGVTQTPRYLIKTRGQQVTLSCSPISGHRSVSWYQQTPGQGLQFLFEYFSETQRNKGNFPGRFSGRQFSNSRSEMNVSTLELGDSALYLCASSLDLHSYEQYFGPGTRLTVT.

The chain's CDR3 is CASSIDPLAGAQETQYF. CDR3 coding DNA: TGTGCCAGTAGTATAGACCCCCTAGCGGGGGCCCAAGAGACCCAGTACTTC. The chain employs TRBV19 and TRBJ2-5, with 10 bases matching TRBD2. Germline V lookup: CDR1 LNHDA, CDR2 SQIVND (reference sequence). The CDR3 has 17 residues. The V and J ends lost 0 bases and 1 base, in that order; junction bases with no gene match: 5.

The CDR3 DNA is TGTGCCAGCACCCCCGGCAGGGACAGGCTTAACAATGAGCAGTTCTTC. As protein: CASTPGRDRLNNEQFF. This chain links TRBV11-2 with TRBJ2-1; 8 bases agree with TRBD1. The V segment lost 7 bases and the J segment 5 bases; nucleotides outside the gene matches: 13. Germline assignment: CDR1 SGHAT and CDR2 FQNNGV. CDR3 length: 16 amino acids.